This T cell receptor (beta chain) was sequenced during a study of shared clonotypes between healthy human individuals. The assay was immunoSEQ multiplex PCR, and TCRdb's table has in-frame clones only and misses some. The profile shows roughly 1.4 million clones, approximately 98.5% of them singletons. Study-wide points: Clonotype sharing among donors likely depends on sequencing depth. Estimated richness was generally greater in naive than memory subsets.

Regarding this clone: Antigen: not known.

V dropped 0 bases and J dropped 4 bases, with 8 bases sitting between them. The CDR3 is 13 residues long. Germline V lookup: CDR1 SGHTS, CDR2 YDEGEE. Everyone who donated was a Caucasian adult who lived in Nashville, Tennessee. The chain joins TRBV5-8 to TRBJ2-7; D gene ambiguous. Sequencing was performed on naive CD4+ T cells sorted from blood. Specified subset: CD45RA+ positively selected. This TCR derives from a young man in good health. This CDR3 is CASSLGILYEQYF. The CDR3 region has the DNA TGTGCCAGCAGCTTGGGGATACTATACGAGCAGTACTTC. The full variable domain, in which reference TRBV5-8 and TRBJ2-7 provide the parts outside the CDR3, is EAGVTQSPTHLIKTRGQQATLRCSPISGHTSVYWYQQALGLGLQFLLWYDEGEERNRGNFPPRFSGRQFPNYSSELNVNALELEDSALYLCASSLGILYEQYFGPGTRLTVT.